This record concerns one TCR beta chain sequence. Its antigen is not identified. This entry comes from a study of cytomegalovirus exposure and HLA in healthy donors. Donors sampled were nominally healthy, though unrecorded immune exposures were likely. The CDR3 loop spans 16 amino acids. Germline CDR1 is SEHNR and CDR2 is FQNEAQ (reference sequence). V lost 5 bases and J lost 1, with 12 bases in between. Findings and limits, study-wide: Common viral pathogens seemed, in a later analysis, to connect with several of the most significant clusters. Later examination showed HLA-associated TCR beta chains had greater clonal expansion than equally common others.

This PCR relied on a set of 60 Vbeta primers and 13 Jbeta primers. Profiling relied on immunoSEQ multiplex PCR, and the TCRdb table lists in-frame clones only, not all of them. This table has approximately 170,000 clones, roughly four fifths appearing once. Input material: PBMCs. The V call is TRBV7-9, the J call TRBJ2-6, with D perhaps matching TRBD1 (5 bases). The receptor was derived from a female donor in good health and CMV-seronegative. The CDR3 here is CASSQLAGSGANVLTF. The CDR3 DNA reads as TGTGCCAGCAGCCAACTCGCAGGGTCTGGGGCCAACGTCCTGACTTTC.